This T cell receptor beta chain was identified in a study of Ad26.COV2.S vaccination and SARS-CoV-2 variants. Study findings and constraints: Spike-specific TCR breadth ran higher among vaccine recipients than placebo recipients. Reports say spike-specific CD8+ and CD4+ T cell responses covered substantial breadth after vaccination.

CDR1 and CDR2 (germline): LGHDT, YNNKEL (reference sequence). V was pared by 1 base and J by 4 bases, with 5 bases between. The CDR3 totals 12 residues. A remark on this clone: Its specificity is not known. Other DNA sequences in this specimen translate into the identical CDR3.

TCRdb keeps only in-frame clones here, not all; method: immunoSEQ multiplex PCR. The repertoire holds about 350,000 clones, 88% seen once, with 6.4% in the top ten. The treatment was: some 20 received Ad26.COV2.S at low or high dose, single or two shots; 5 received placebo; per-sample allocation not given. After the first vaccine or placebo injection, samples were drawn on day 63. An Ad26 vector was used to express Wuhan-strain SARS-CoV-2 spike as the vaccine. The material sequenced was peripheral blood, taken in a trial of Ad26.COV2.S vaccine versus placebo. The chain joins TRBV3-1 (or the pseudogene TRBV3-2) to TRBJ2-7; D is unclear. This clonotype was obtained from a person between 18 and 60 years old who received the Ad26.COV2.S COVID-19 vaccine or a placebo. DNA of the CDR3: TGTGCCAGCAGCCAAGTTGGATACGAGCAGTACTTC. It translates to CASSQVGYEQYF.